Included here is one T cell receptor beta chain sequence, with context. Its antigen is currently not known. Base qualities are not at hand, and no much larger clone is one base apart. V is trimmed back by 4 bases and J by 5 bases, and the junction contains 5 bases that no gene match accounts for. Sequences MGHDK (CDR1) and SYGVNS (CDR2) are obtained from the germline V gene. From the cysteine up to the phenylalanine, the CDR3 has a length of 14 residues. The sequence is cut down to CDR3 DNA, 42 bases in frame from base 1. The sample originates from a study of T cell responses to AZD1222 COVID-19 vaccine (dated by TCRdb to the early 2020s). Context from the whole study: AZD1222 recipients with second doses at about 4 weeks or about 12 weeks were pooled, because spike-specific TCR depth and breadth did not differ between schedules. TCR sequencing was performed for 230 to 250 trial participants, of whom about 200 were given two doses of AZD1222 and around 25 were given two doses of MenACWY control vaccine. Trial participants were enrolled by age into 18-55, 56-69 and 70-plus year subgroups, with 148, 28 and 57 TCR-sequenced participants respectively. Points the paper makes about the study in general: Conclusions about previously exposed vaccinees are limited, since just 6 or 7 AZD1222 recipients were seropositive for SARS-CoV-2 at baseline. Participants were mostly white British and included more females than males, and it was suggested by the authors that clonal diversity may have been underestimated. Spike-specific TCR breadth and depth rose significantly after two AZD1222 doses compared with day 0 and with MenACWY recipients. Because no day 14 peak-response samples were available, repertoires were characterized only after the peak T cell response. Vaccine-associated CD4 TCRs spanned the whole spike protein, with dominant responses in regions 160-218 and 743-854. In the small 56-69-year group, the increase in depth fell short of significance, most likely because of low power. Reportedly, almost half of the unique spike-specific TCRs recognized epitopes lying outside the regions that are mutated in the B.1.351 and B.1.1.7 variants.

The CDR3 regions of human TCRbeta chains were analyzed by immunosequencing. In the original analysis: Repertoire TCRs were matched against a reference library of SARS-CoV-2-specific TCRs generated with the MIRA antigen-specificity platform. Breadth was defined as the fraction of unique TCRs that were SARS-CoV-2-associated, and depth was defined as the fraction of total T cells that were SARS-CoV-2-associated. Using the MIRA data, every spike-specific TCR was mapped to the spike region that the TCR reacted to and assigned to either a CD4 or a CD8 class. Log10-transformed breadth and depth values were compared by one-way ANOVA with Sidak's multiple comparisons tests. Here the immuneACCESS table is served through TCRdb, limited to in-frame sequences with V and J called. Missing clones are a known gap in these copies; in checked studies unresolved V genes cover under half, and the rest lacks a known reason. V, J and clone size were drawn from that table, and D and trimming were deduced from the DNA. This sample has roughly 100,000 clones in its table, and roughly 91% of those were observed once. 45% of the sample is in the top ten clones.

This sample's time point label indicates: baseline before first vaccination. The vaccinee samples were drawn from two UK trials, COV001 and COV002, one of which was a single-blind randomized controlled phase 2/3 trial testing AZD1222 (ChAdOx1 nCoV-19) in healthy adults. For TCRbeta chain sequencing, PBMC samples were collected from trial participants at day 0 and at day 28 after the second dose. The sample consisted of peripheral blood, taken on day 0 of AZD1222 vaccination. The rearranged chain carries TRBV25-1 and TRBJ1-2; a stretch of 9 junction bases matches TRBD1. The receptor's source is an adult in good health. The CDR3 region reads CASSVHDRGYGYTF. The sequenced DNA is TGTGCCAGCAGTGTCCACGACAGGGGGTATGGCTACACCTTC.